Sequencing of this TCR beta chain was carried out in a study of T cells in Graves' hyperthyroidism and ophthalmopathy. Amplified regions were TCR beta CDR3 sequences from RNA transcripts. HTBI primers were the set used in a first-round RT-PCR of the TCR CDR3. TCRdb passed the multiplex PCR reads through MiXCR, listing each CDR3 protein once. This table holds 75,000 to 100,000 distinct CDR3 sequences, roughly 39% found once. About this clonotype: The antigen remains undetermined.

The CDR3 has 14 residues. In germline, CDR1 is SEHNR, CDR2 FQNEAQ (reference sequence). The V end lost 5 bases, the J end lost 1 base, and 11 bases lay between the germline ends. Graves' hyperthyroidism without ophthalmopathy progression within 18 months was termed stable. Orbital computed tomography, thyroid ultrasound, serum thyroxine and TRAb, and clinical symptoms together informed the diagnoses. Study conclusions and caveats: The model predicted ophthalmopathy a median about 6.6 months before onset. Most thyroid clonotypes that were expanded above 0.001 also turned up in blood.

Sequencing was done on a sample of peripheral blood or thyroid tissue (not recorded which). This TCR was sampled from a young woman with Graves' hyperthyroidism. This chain connects TRBV7-9 to TRBJ1-1; tentatively, D is TRBD1 (5 bases). For the CDR3, the DNA is TGTGCCAGCAGCCAATGGGGGGAGAACACTGAAGCTTTCTTT. Its translation: CASSQWGENTEAFF.